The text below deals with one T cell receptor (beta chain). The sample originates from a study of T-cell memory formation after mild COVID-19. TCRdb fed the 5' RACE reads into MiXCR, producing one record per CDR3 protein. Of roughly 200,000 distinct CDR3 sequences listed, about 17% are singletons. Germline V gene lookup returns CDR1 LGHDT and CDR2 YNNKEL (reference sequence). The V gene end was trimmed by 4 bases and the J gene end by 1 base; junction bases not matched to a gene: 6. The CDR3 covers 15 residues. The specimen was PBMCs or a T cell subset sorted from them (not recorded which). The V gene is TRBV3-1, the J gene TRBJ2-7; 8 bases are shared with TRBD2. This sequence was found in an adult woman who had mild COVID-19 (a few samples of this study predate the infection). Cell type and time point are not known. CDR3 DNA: TGTGCCAGCAGCCGTGCCACTAGCGGTTCCTACGAGCAGTACTTC. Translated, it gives CASSRATSGSYEQYF.